This TCR beta chain derives from a study of control samples from healthy donors and cancer patients. CDR1 is SGHDT, CDR2 YYEEEE, per germline. This CDR3 has 13 amino acids. V lost 3 bases to trimming and J lost 2 bases, with 9 bases between them. Assay used: immunoSEQ multiplex PCR; TCRdb lists only in-frame clones, some missing. The table has 390,000 or so clones, 80% to 95% seen once. The clonotype was recovered from a man between 40 and 49 years old with head and neck cancer. Sequencing was carried out using PBMCs. This chain connects TRBV5-6 to TRBJ2-7; possible D gene TRBD1, 5 bases. The CDR3 is CASSYDRTYEQYF. The CDR3 nucleotides are TGTGCCAGCAGCTACGACAGAACCTACGAGCAGTACTTC.